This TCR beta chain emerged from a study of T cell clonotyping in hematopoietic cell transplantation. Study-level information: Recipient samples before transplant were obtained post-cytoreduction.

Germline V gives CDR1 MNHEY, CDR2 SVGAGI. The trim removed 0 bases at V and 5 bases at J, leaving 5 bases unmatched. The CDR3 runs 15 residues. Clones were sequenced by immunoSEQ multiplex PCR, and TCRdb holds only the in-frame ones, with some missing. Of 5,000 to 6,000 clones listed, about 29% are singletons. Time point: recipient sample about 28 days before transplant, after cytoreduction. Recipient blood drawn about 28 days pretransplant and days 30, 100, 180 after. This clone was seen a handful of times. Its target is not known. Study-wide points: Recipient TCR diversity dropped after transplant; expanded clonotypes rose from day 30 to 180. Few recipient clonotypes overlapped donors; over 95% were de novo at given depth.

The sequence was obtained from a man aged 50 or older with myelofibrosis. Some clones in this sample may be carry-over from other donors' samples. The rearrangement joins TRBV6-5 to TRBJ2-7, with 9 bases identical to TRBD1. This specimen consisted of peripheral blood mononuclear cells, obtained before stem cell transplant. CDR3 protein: CASSYSRDRGDEQYF. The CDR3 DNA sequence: TGTGCCAGCAGTTACTCTCGCGACAGGGGGGACGAGCAGTACTTC.